This T cell receptor (beta chain) was sequenced for a study of T and B cells in COVID-19 patients. The wider study: Comorbidities linked to unfavorable COVID-19 outcome were present in about 90% of the roughly 20 active-infection patients.

TRB rearrangements were amplified by multiplex PCR with BIOMED2 TRB-A/B primers. MiXCR, run by TCRdb on the multiplex PCR reads, gives a single entry per CDR3 protein. This sample has approximately 5,500 distinct CDR3 sequences, with about 19% found just once. From blood, roughly 220-550 ng of genomic DNA served as TRB template. Losses at the gene ends were 6 bases for V and 4 bases for J; bases not matched to a gene: 7. The CDR3 totals 15 residues. Germline V lookup: CDR1 SGHTA, CDR2 FQGNSA. The specimen was blood. The J gene is TRBJ2-1, the V gene TRBV7-2; 9 bases map to TRBD2. The TCR originated in a human donor with active COVID-19. The CDR3 DNA reads as TGTGCCAGCAGGAGCGGGACTAGCCCTTACAATGAGCAGTTCTTC. Translated, it gives CASRSGTSPYNEQFF.